This T cell receptor beta chain derives from a study of OX40 agonist ivuxolimab in advanced cancers. A note on the overall study: The costimulatory receptor OX40 (CD134) was targeted by ivuxolimab, a fully human IgG2 agonistic monoclonal antibody. The paper reports the monotherapy dose-escalation portion (N of about 51 patients) of the phase I ivuxolimab trial. In the dose-escalation cohort, 75% to 90% of patients were male, and the mean age was around 65 years with a range of about 20 to 80. Peripheral TCRbeta sequencing was intended to test whether TCR sequence diversity was altered and clonal T-cell expansion was caused by ivuxolimab. Intravenous ivuxolimab was administered to patients every 2 weeks at six dose levels: 0.01, 0.1, 0.3, 1.5, 3 and 10 mg/kg. Patients were allowed to have had prior anti-PD-1, anti-PD-L1 or anti-CTLA-4 therapy, and approximately 41% of the dose-escalation patients had previously received checkpoint inhibitors. Partial responses occurred in three dose-escalation patients, of whom one had hepatocellular carcinoma and two had cutaneous melanoma. Of the roughly 53 patients in dose escalation, some 20 had hepatocellular carcinoma, some 15 had melanoma, 9 had renal cell carcinoma and 9 had head and neck cancer. Broad study findings and their caveats: After ivuxolimab, expanded clones were on average more numerous among CD8+ T cells than among CD4+ T cells. Low levels of normalized T-cell clonal expansion were also seen in some patients who did not respond. Clonal expansion of both CD4+ and CD8+ blood T cells was observed from baseline to week 6 at doses 0.1 to 3.0 mg/kg. The antigen specificity of the peripheral T cells that underwent clonal expansion was not determined. In partial responders in the 0.1-3.0 mg/kg groups, normalized peripheral clonal expansion was found to be among the lowest, especially among CD8+ T cells.

Patients with autoimmune disease history or receiving systemic immunosuppression were excluded from the trial. Peripheral blood for TCR sequencing was collected from all dose cohorts at baseline, on cycle 4 day 1, and on cycle 7 day 1. Samples came from an open-label, multicenter, first-in-human phase I dose-escalation trial of ivuxolimab. Adults with locally advanced or metastatic melanoma, renal cell, hepatocellular, or head and neck squamous cell carcinoma were enrolled in the trial. CD4+ and CD8+ T cells were sorted separately from peripheral blood before TCR sequencing. Compared with germline, V lacks 4 bases and J lacks 4 bases; bases without a gene match: 3. The CDR3 starts with the cysteine, ends with the phenylalanine, and has 13 residues. Only CDR3 DNA is held: 39 bases, read in frame from base 1. The germline V gene encodes CDR1 SGHNT and CDR2 YYREEE (reference sequence). To sequence the TCRbeta CDR3 region, genomic DNA was isolated from the sorted cells. The immunoSEQ Assay was used for sequencing of TCRbeta CDR3 regions. Sourced from immuneACCESS, this table was stored by TCRdb with only in-frame sequences that have V and J called. A share of the clones is absent; for the studies checked, an unresolved V gene accounts for under half, and the remainder has no known explanation. Present in this sample are some 87,000 clones, less than 95% of which were seen just once. Together, the top ten hold 1.5% to 2% of the sample.

Note on this clone: There is no known antigen for this receptor. Nothing much larger sits one base from this clone, and base qualities are not available.

This receptor was obtained from an adult with an advanced solid tumor such as melanoma, head and neck, liver or kidney cancer. The material was CD4+ or CD8+ T cells sorted from blood, obtained in a trial of the OX40 agonist ivuxolimab. The chain is made from TRBV5-4 and TRBJ1-1; 8 central bases correspond to TRBD1. The CDR3 corresponds to CASSQTGATEAFF. The DNA is as follows: TGTGCCAGCAGCCAGACAGGGGCCACTGAAGCTTTCTTT.